The source of this T cell receptor beta chain is a study of cytomegalovirus exposure and HLA in healthy donors. General study findings and limits: The HLA-A and HLA-B alleles of most subjects were reportedly predicted accurately from TCR beta sequences. Donors belonging to an Asian-associated ancestry cluster reportedly showed fewer N-insertions in productive TCRs than the roughly 700-donor mean, according to what a later analysis found.

60 Vbeta and 13 Jbeta primers were used in PCR. The table came from immunoSEQ multiplex PCR; TCRdb's copy has only in-frame clones and leaves some out. The table lists around 100,000 clones, roughly 80% of them singletons. A word on this clone: Antigen: not known.

The CDR3 covers 13 residues. Germline V gene data show CDR1 as SNHLY and CDR2 as FYNNEI. V lost 4 bases to trimming and J lost 3 bases, with 9 bases between them. The clonotype was recovered from a young man in good health and CMV-seropositive. V and J are TRBV2 and TRBJ1-1; perhaps TRBD1 as D (6 bases). Input material: PBMCs. The CDR3 DNA sequence: TGTGCCAGCAGTGTACAGGGACACACTGAAGCTTTCTTT. Its translation: CASSVQGHTEAFF. Full variable domain (rest looked up from reference TRBV2 and TRBJ1-1): EPEVTQTPSHQVTQMGQEVILRCVPISNHLYFYWYRQILGQKVEFLVSFYNNEISEKSEIFDDQFSVERPDGSNFTLKIRSTKLEDSAMYFCASSVQGHTEAFFGQGTRLTVV.